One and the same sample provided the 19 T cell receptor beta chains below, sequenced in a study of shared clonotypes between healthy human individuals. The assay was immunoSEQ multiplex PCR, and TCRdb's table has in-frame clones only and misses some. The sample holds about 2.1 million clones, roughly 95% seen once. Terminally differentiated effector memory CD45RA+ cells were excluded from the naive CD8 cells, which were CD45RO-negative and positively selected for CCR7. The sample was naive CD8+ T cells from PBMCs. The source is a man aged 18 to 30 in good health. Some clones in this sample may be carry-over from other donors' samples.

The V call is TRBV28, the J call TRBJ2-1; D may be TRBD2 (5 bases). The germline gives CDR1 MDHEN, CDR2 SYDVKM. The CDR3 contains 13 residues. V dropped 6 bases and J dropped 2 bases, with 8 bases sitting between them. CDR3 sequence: CASSQRAYNEQFF. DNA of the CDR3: TGTGCCAGCAGCCAGAGGGCCTACAATGAGCAGTTCTTC.

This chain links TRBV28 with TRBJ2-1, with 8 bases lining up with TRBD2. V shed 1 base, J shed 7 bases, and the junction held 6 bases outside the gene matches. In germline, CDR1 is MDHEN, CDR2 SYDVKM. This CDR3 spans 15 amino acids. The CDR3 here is CASSLYGRAGNEQFF. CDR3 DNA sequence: TGTGCCAGCAGTTTATACGGGAGGGCCGGGAATGAGCAGTTCTTC.

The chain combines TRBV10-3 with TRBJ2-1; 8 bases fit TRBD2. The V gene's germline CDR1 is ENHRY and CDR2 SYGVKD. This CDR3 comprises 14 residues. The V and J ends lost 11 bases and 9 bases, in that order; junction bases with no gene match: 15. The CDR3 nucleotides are TGTGCCGCTTCCGCGAGCGGGAGCATCGGTGAGCAGTTCTTC. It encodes CAASASGSIGEQFF.

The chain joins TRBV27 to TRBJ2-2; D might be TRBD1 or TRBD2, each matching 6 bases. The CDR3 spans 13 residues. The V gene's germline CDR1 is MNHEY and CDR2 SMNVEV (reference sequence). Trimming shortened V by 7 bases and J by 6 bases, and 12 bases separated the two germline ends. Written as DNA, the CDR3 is TGTGCCAGCACCCTCGGGGGCGCCGGGGAGCTGTTTTTT. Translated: CASTLGGAGELFF.

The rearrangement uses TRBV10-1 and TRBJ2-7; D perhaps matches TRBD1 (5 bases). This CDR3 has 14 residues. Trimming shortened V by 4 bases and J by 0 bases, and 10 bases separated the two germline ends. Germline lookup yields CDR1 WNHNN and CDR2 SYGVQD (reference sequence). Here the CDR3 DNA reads TGCGCCAGCAGTGCCAGGGCCGACTCCTACGAGCAGTACTTC. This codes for CASSARADSYEQYF.

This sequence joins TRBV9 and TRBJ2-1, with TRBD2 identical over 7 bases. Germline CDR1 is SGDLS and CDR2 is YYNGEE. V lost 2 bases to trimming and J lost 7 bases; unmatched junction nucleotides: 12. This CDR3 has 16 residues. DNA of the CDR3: TGTGCCAGCAGCGTGAGGCCGGGAGGCGAGGGAAATGAGCAGTTCTTC. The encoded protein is CASSVRPGGEGNEQFF.

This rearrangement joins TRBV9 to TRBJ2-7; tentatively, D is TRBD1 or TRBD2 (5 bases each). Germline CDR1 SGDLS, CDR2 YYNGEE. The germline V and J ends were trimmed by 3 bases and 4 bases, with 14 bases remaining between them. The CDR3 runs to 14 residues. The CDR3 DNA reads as TGTGCCAGCAGCGCGCGGGCACAGGATTACGAGCAGTACTTC. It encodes CASSARAQDYEQYF.

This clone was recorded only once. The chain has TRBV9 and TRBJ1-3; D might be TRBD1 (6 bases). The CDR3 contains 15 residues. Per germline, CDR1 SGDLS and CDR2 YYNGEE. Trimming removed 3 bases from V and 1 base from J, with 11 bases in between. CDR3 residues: CASSDNQGSGNTIYF. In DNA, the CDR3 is TGTGCCAGCAGCGACAATCAGGGGTCTGGAAACACCATATATTTT.

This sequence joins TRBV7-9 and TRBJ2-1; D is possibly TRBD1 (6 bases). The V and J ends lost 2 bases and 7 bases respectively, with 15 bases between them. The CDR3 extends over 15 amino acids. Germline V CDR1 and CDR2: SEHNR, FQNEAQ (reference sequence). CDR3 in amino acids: CASSLSQGSGNEQFF. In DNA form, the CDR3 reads TGTGCCAGCAGCTTATCACAGGGCAGTGGGAATGAGCAGTTCTTC.

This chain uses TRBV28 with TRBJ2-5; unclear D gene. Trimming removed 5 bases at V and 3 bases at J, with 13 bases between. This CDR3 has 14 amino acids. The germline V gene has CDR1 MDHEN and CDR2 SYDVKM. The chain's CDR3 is CASSPVEAKETQYF. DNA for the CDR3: TGTGCCAGCAGTCCAGTTGAGGCAAAAGAGACCCAGTACTTC.

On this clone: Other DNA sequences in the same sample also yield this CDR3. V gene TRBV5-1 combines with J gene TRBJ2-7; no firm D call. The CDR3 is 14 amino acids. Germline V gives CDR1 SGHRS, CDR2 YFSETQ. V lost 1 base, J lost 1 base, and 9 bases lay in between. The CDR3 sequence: CASSLWQASYEQYF. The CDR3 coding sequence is TGCGCCAGCAGCTTGTGGCAGGCATCCTACGAGCAGTACTTC.

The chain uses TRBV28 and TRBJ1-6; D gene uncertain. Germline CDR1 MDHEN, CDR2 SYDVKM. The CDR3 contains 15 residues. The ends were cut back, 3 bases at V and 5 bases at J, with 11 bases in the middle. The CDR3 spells CASSFWAGNNSPLHF. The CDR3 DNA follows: TGTGCCAGCAGTTTTTGGGCGGGGAATAATTCACCCCTCCACTTT.

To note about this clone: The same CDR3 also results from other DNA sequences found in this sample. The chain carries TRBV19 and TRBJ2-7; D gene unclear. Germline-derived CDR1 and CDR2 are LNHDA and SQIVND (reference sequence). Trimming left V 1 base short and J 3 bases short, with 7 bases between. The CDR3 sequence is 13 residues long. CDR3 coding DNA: TGTGCCAGTAGTATAGGTGGGCTCTACGAGCAGTACTTC. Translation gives CASSIGGLYEQYF.

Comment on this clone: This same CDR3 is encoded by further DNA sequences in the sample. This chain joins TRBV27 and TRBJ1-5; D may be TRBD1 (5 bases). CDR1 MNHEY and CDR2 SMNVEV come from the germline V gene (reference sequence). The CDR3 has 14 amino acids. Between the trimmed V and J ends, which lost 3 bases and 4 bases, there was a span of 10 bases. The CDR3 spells CASSLRQGNQPQHF. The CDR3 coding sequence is TGTGCCAGCAGTTTGCGGCAGGGAAATCAGCCCCAGCATTTT.

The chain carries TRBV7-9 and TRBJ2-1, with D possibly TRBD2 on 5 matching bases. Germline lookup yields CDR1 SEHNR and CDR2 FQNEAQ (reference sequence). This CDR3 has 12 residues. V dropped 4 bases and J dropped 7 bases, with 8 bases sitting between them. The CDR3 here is CASSSAANEQFF. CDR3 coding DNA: TGTGCCAGCAGCTCAGCGGCGAATGAGCAGTTCTTC.

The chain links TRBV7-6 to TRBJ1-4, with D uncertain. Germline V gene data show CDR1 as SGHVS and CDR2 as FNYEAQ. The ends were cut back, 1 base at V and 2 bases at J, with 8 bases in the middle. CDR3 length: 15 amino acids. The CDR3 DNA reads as TGTGCCAGCAGCTTAGAAGGCCGGACTAATGAAAAACTGTTTTTT. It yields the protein CASSLEGRTNEKLFF.

CDR3 sequence (DNA): TGTGCCAGCAGCTTACCCCGGGGGAGACAGACTCCTGGCTACACCTTC. Encoded protein: CASSLPRGRQTPGYTF. V gene TRBV7-2 combines with J gene TRBJ1-2; tentative D call: TRBD1 (5 bases). Germline CDR1 and CDR2: SGHTA and FQGNSA. Trimming took 2 bases from V and 7 from J, leaving 20 bases between them. The CDR3 extends over 16 amino acids.

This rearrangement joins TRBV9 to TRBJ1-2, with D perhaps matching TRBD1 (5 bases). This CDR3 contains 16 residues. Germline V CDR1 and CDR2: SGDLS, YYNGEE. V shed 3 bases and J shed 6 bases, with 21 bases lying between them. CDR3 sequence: CASSEGTASSLDGYTF. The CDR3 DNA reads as TGTGCCAGCAGCGAAGGGACGGCCAGCAGCCTAGATGGCTACACCTTC.

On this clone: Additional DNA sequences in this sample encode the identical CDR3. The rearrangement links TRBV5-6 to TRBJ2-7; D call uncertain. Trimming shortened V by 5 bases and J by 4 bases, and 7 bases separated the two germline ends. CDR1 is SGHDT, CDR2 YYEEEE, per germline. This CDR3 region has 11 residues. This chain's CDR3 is CASSLRYEQYF. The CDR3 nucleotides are TGTGCCAGCAGTCTCCGATACGAGCAGTACTTC.